Listed below are T cell receptor beta chains from one sample, sequenced in a study of OX40 agonist ivuxolimab in advanced cancers. Data came from immunoSEQ multiplex PCR; TCRdb stores just in-frame clones and leaves some out. Of around 53,000 clones in the sample, 86% are singletons; the top ten hold approximately 6.8%. The sample here was CD4+ or CD8+ T cells sorted from blood, taken in a trial of the OX40 agonist ivuxolimab. The receptor source for this set is an adult with an advanced solid tumor such as melanoma, head and neck, liver or kidney cancer. Both conserved end residues are part of each CDR3. The size field is filled for only some rows; it gives once, few, many or a size class.

>TRBV9|-
CASSVASGGAGEQFF
>TRBV19|-
CASSIRYRNYGYTF
>TRBV7-9|-
CASSRTGVGSGNTIYF
>TRBV29-1|-
CSVVGGERLMNTEAFF
>TRBV6-1|-
CASSDSNEQFF
>TRBV19|once
CASSMVTGVGETQYF
>TRBV6-6|-
CASTRRGPNTEAFF
>TRBV2|-
CASTVGQGQRMTEAFF
>TRBV10-3|once
CAISERVGWLASETQYF
>TRBV6-6|once
CASSYETVTYEQYF
>TRBV21-1|-
CASSRDSNQPQHF
>TRBV18|once
CASSLEQDTEAFF
>TRBV19|once
CASSWTGGNYGYTF
>TRBV14|-
CASSKTGSGANVLTF
>TRBV7-9|-
CASSWEGTDTQYF
>TRBV5-4|-
CASSSTAGLAGGRITGELFF
>TRBV12-5|-
CASGLARTTVAF
>TRBV11-3|-
CASSFGLAGGPNNEQFF
>TRBV5-6|-
CASSTYRGLGEAFF
>TRBV5-1|-
CASSSGRDSYSIAEQYF
>TRBV6-5|-
CATGTGVSKLGGYTF
>TRBV7-9|-
CASSLTAGVNYEQYF
>TRBV6-5|few
CASSYDVNSPLHF
>TRBV19|-
CASRRHGTGFYEQYF
>TRBV29-1|-
CSVDDRGRIYNEQFF
>TRBV25-1|-
CASRPTRGGAFF
>TRBV5-1|-
CASSITGTSGANVLTF
>TRBV6-5|once
CASSSLGVPNYGYTF
>TRBV5-4|-
CASSLYSGGTTDTQYF
>TRBV11-3|-
CASSLRTSGRVVFQETQYF
>TRBV4-1|-
CASSQGGLGGRGETQYF
>TRBV7-9|-
CASSLSGLGTEAFF
>TRBV19|-
CASSKPGQGIETQYF
>TRBV6-5|-
CASSYSQGVNSPLHF
>TRBV6-1|-
CASSEMGHPTEAFF
>TRBV2|-
CASSIQGPSGGYTF
>TRBV6-5|-
CASRPRPDRAYEQYF
>TRBV6-1|-
CASSEWGAQTEAFF
>TRBV15|once
CATSPGQGGREQYF
>TRBV18|few
CASSPIQGAYEQYF
>TRBV10-3|-
CATRRLDTEAFF
>TRBV5-4|-
CASSLETARTDTQYF